The subject of this entry is one T cell receptor beta chain. Its cognate antigen is unknown. Clones were sequenced by immunoSEQ multiplex PCR, and TCRdb holds only the in-frame ones, with some missing. The sample contains 45,000 to 55,000 clones, 90% to 95% of which appear only once. The sample is drawn from a study of graft-versus-host responses after intestinal transplantation. About the study: Transplants given to recipients were multivisceral, liver-intestinal, or isolated intestinal. Recipients uniformly received anti-thymocyte globulin induction, followed by tacrolimus and steroids for three to four years. Whole-study results and caveats: GvH clones detected in recipient marrow included some appearing first in ileum or blood.

Per germline, CDR1 GTSNPN and CDR2 SVGIG (reference sequence). This CDR3 comprises 15 residues. With 7 bases removed from V and 1 base from J, the gap between germline ends came to 14 bases. The chain combines TRBV30 with TRBJ1-6; no reliable D call. The sequencing here drew on PBMCs, taken around 27 months after a first intestinal transplant, on the day of a second. The TCR sequence derives from a human patient who received an intestinal transplant, so some T cells may come from the graft donor. The chain's CDR3 is CAFSRRSSYNSPLHF. The CDR3 nucleotides read TGTGCCTTCAGTCGTAGGAGTTCCTATAATTCACCCCTCCACTTT.